This T cell receptor beta chain was recorded in a study of blood T cell repertoires in COVID-19 (TCRdb year 2020). Background for the entire study: Samples from collaborators originated in the United States, Italy and Spain and spanned both the acute and convalescent phases of COVID-19. The material from the prospective study consisted of cDNA or gDNA derived from T cells, B-cell-depleted T cells, or PBMCs. The dataset comprised deeply sampled blood TCRbeta repertoires from subjects exposed to, actively infected with, or recovered from COVID-19. The repertoires were released in a freely available public database meant as a resource for research on the immune response to SARS-CoV-2. The samples were drawn from the first 160 participants of the ongoing ImmuneRACE study and from some 1,300 subjects provided by 6 global collaborators. A de-identified subject ID, COVID-19 status, age in years and sex were almost always included in the sample metadata. Where available, HLA class I and class II types were taken from metadata supplied by the sample provider and were not determined by assay-based typing.

Broader findings and caveats from the paper: Clinical and demographic metadata were provided uncurated, with the amount varying by source and participant.

TCRbeta CDR3 regions were amplified from genomic DNA using the immunoSEQ Assay, a bias-controlled multiplex PCR. The original pipeline was this. The number of nucleated cells in each sample was estimated from the amplification of reference gene primers within the assay. To quantify the absolute abundance of each unique TCRbeta CDR3 rearrangement, sequence reads were collapsed and filtered. Productive Simpson clonality was computed per sample as the square root of Simpson's diversity index over productive rearrangements. TCRdb carries this immuneACCESS record with in-frame sequences only. Its versions omit some clonotypes, under half of them owing to an unresolved V gene in the studies checked, with the rest unexplained. D and trimming were read from the DNA, whereas the V and J calls and clone size are those reported in that table. For this sample there are more than 250,000 clones; 87% appear just once. The top ten hold 1% of the sample.

Each collaborating institution followed its own protocols to collect whole blood in K2EDTA tubes. For TCRbeta analysis, collaborators shipped samples as frozen whole blood, isolated PBMCs, or DNA extracted from either of those sample types. This clone was detected only a few times. Which antigen it targets is not known. No base qualities exist here, and no much larger clone lies one base off it. The sequenced sample consisted of peripheral blood. This receptor was identified in a man between 50 and 59 years old with active or convalescent COVID-19.

The CDR3 loop reads CASSQDPGLADSLEQYF. The DNA sequence is as follows: TGCGCCAGCAGCCAAGACCCTGGACTAGCCGACTCCCTCGAGCAGTACTTC. The sequence joins TRBV4-1 to TRBJ2-7, and 8 bases in between align with TRBD2. As encoded in the germline V gene, CDR1 is MGHRA while CDR2 is YSYEKL. At the junction V is shortened by 0 bases and J by 6 bases; bases outside the gene matches: 13. Including cysteine and phenylalanine, the CDR3 has 17 amino acids. The only DNA kept is the CDR3, 51 bases in frame from the first base.